This T cell receptor beta chain was documented in a study of blood T cell repertoires in COVID-19. Germline V gene data show CDR1 as LGHDT and CDR2 as YNNKEL (reference sequence). The CDR3 is 15 amino acids. V shed 4 bases and J shed 0 bases, with 12 bases lying between them. TCRdb keeps only in-frame clones here, not all; method: immunoSEQ multiplex PCR. Of 150,000 to 180,000 clones in the sample, about three quarters are singletons; the top ten hold roughly 1.8%. The specimen was peripheral blood. This chain connects TRBV3-1 (or the pseudogene TRBV3-2) to TRBJ1-1; tentatively, D is TRBD1 (6 bases). The receptor comes from a man of 80 years or more with acute or convalescent COVID-19. For the CDR3, the DNA is TGTGCCAGCAGCCTTGACAGGAGAATGAACACTGAAGCTTTCTTT. It codes for CASSLDRRMNTEAFF.